The clone carrying this T cell receptor beta chain showed up many times. Its antigen is not identified. This record belongs to a study of neurological immune-mediated disorders. With 10-nucleotide random UMIs included, cDNA was synthesized by 5'RACE. MiXCR, applied by TCRdb to the 5' RACE reads, yields one record per CDR3 protein. Of around 64,000 distinct CDR3 sequences in the sample, 3% to 4% were seen once. The unsorted libraries were produced from 2 million PBMCs held at -80 C. The germline gives CDR1 ENHRY, CDR2 SYGVKD. V was trimmed by 6 bases and J by 5 bases, leaving 11 bases between them. This CDR3 has 13 amino acids. Overall study findings and caveats: Multiple sclerosis was found to have the least TCR clonal expansion, below healthy controls, and HTLV-1-associated myelopathy the most.

This TCR was recovered from a woman between 45 and 65 years old with multiple sclerosis. The chain couples TRBV10-3 to TRBJ1-5; D not certain. The sample consisted of PBMCs. The CDR3 coding sequence is TGTGCCATCAGGGGCAGTGGGGATCAGCCCCAGCATTTT. Residues: CAIRGSGDQPQHF.